The 27 T cell receptor beta chains in this list originate from one sample, sequenced in a study of T-cell reconstitution after alpha-beta-depleted transplantation in children. Unique molecular identifiers were incorporated when the TCRbeta library was constructed. Each CDR3 protein gets one entry after TCRdb re-called the PCR reads with MiXCR. Of fewer than 250,000 distinct CDR3 sequences detected, 6.5% to 9% appear once; the ten largest clones hold approximately 6.3%. The source was PBMCs, mostly from graft donor cells, collected 180 days after TCRalphabeta/CD19-depleted stem cell transplant. These receptors were obtained from a male patient younger than 18 who had a stem cell transplant for acute lymphoblastic leukemia, so the T cells may come from the graft donor.

The chain employs TRBV5-4 and TRBJ2-3, with D possibly matching TRBD2 (6 bases). Trimming pared 3 bases from V and 5 bases from J, leaving 13 bases between. This CDR3 has 14 amino acids. The germline CDR1 and CDR2 sequences are SGHNT and YYREEE (reference sequence). This CDR3 reads CASSWGGVEDTQYF. Here the CDR3 DNA reads TGTGCCAGCAGCTGGGGCGGGGTCGAAGATACGCAGTATTTT.

Of note for this clonotype: A much larger clone sits a single nucleotide away, making a read error possible. The rearrangement links TRBV7-6 to TRBJ2-3; no reliable D call. V was trimmed by 6 bases and J by 0 bases, leaving 7 bases between them. Looked up from germline, CDR1 is SGHVS and CDR2 is FNYEAQ. This CDR3 is built from 13 residues. The CDR3 loop reads CASRSPSTDTQYF. CDR3 nucleotide sequence: TGTGCCAGCAGGTCCCCTAGCACAGATACGCAGTATTTT.

This clonotype was seen at least ten times. The genes are TRBV7-2 and TRBJ1-5, with D unresolved. Germline CDR1 is SGHTA and CDR2 is FQGNSA. The germline V and J ends were trimmed by 3 bases and 15 bases, with 21 bases remaining between them. There are 14 residues in the CDR3. CDR3 in DNA: TGTGCCAGCAGCTTGCGGCCTCCGCCGTCGCCACCGCATTTT. Translation gives CASSLRPPPSPPHF.

In its sample, this clonotype was seen many times. The V call is TRBV4-1, the J call TRBJ2-5; weak D call: TRBD1 (6 bases). The V and J ends lost 0 bases and 1 base respectively, with 15 bases between them. The CDR3 consists of 17 residues. Germline CDR1 is MGHRA and CDR2 is YSYEKL. Here the CDR3 DNA reads TGCGCCAGCAGCCAAGATTGGGGTGACAGGAGCCAAGAGACCCAGTACTTC. It encodes CASSQDWGDRSQETQYF.

This clonotype was picked up a small number of times. The chain has TRBV20-1 and TRBJ1-2; 9 bases line up with TRBD1. The CDR3 sequence is 15 residues long. V shed 6 bases, J shed 4 bases, and the junction held 12 bases outside the gene matches. Germline V gene data show CDR1 as DFQATT and CDR2 as SNEGSKA (reference sequence). The CDR3 sequence is CSAQPGTGPTYGYTF. DNA for the CDR3: TGCAGTGCGCAACCCGGGACAGGGCCGACCTATGGCTACACCTTC.

This clonotype showed up many times. CDR3 residues: CSAEEGSGRTGSYEQYF. The CDR3 coding sequence is TGCAGTGCCGAAGAAGGTAGCGGGAGAACGGGCTCCTACGAGCAGTACTTC. The rearrangement links TRBV20-1 to TRBJ2-7; TRBD2 matches 9 bases. Unmatched junction bases numbered 15, after V lost 6 bases and J lost 0 bases. Germline-derived CDR1 and CDR2 are DFQATT and SNEGSKA (reference sequence). The CDR3 runs to 17 residues.

The sample holds many counts of this clonotype. This chain connects TRBV7-2 to TRBJ1-5; TRBD1 agrees at 7 bases. The V segment lost 5 bases and the J segment 2 bases; nucleotides outside the gene matches: 9. Per the germline V gene, CDR1 is SGHTA and CDR2 is FQGNSA. The CDR3 extends over 16 amino acids. CDR3 sequence: CASSPPGQLGNQPQHF. The CDR3 nucleotides read TGTGCCAGCAGCCCCCCGGGACAGTTGGGCAATCAGCCCCAGCATTTT.

The sample holds a few counts of this clonotype. This chain's CDR3 is CASCQVEGGYNEQFF. The DNA for the CDR3 is TGTGCCTCCTGCCAAGTGGAGGGGGGGTACAATGAGCAGTTCTTC. The chain combines TRBV3-1 with TRBJ2-1; tentative D call: TRBD2 (7 bases). CDR3 length: 15 residues. Germline V gene data show CDR1 as LGHDT and CDR2 as YNNKEL (reference sequence). The germline V and J ends were trimmed by 11 bases and 4 bases, with 21 bases remaining between them.

The rearrangement joins TRBV7-9 to TRBJ1-6; 7 bases agree with TRBD1. CDR3 size: 14 residues. Germline CDR1 is SEHNR and CDR2 is FQNEAQ (reference sequence). V trimming: 5 bases; J trimming: 8 bases; junction bases outside the gene matches: 6. For the CDR3, the DNA is TGTGCCAGCAGCCGGGACAGCCCCCATTCACCCCTCCACTTT. It translates to CASSRDSPHSPLHF.

This clonotype was recorded at least ten times. CDR3 protein: CASSYRQGNTGELFF. In DNA, the CDR3 is TGCGCCAGCAGCTACCGACAGGGTAACACCGGGGAGCTGTTTTTT. This sequence joins TRBV5-1 and TRBJ2-2; TRBD1 matches 7 bases. Germline lookup yields CDR1 SGHRS and CDR2 YFSETQ. The ends lost 3 bases at V and 2 bases at J; junction bases unmatched: 4. The CDR3 has 15 residues.

This clonotype was found many times. The gene calls are TRBV7-2 and TRBJ1-2, with D perhaps TRBD1 (6 bases). The germline CDR1 and CDR2 sequences are SGHTA and FQGNSA. The V end lost 1 base, the J end lost 1 base, and 13 bases lay between the germline ends. The CDR3 runs to 16 residues. CDR3 protein: CASSLVGTTFNYGYTF. CDR3 bases: TGTGCCAGCAGCTTAGTAGGGACAACTTTTAACTATGGCTACACCTTC.

This clonotype was recorded many times. The chain combines TRBV6-2 or TRBV6-3 with TRBJ2-7, with D perhaps TRBD1 (6 bases). Germline V gene lookup returns CDR1 MNHEY and CDR2 SVGEGT. Trimming removed 5 bases from V and 3 bases from J, with 20 bases in between. The CDR3 sequence is 16 residues long. DNA for the CDR3: TGTGCCAGCAGTGCTGCGACAGGCGTGCAACTCTACGAGCAGTACTTC. Its protein product is CASSAATGVQLYEQYF.

The chain combines TRBV7-3 with TRBJ2-3, with D perhaps TRBD1 (5 bases). Germline V gives CDR1 SGHTA, CDR2 FQGTGA. The CDR3 has 17 residues. With 5 bases removed from V and 7 bases from J, the gap between germline ends came to 25 bases. CDR3 amino acids: CASSPIAGPPVGNTQYF. Written as DNA, the CDR3 is TGTGCCAGCAGCCCTATAGCAGGGCCCCCAGTGGGGAATACGCAGTATTTT.

This clonotype was counted at least ten times. This chain joins TRBV12-3 or TRBV12-4 and TRBJ2-1; 7 bases agree with TRBD2. There are 15 residues in the CDR3. V shed 6 bases, J shed 4 bases, and the junction held 9 bases outside the gene matches. The CDR3 nucleotides are TGTGCCAGCAGGTCCGGCCCTAGCGGATACAATGAGCAGTTCTTC. It yields the protein CASRSGPSGYNEQFF.

J is TRBJ1-3 and V is TRBV5-1; D uncertain. This CDR3 contains 14 residues. The germline gives CDR1 SGHRS, CDR2 YFSETQ. Trimming pared 1 base from V and 4 bases from J, leaving 9 bases between. The CDR3 DNA reads TGCGCCAGCAGCTTGACGCGACGCGGAAACACCATATATTTT. Its protein is CASSLTRRGNTIYF.

The chain combines TRBV6-1 with TRBJ1-1; 9 bases match TRBD1. Germline CDR1 and CDR2: MNHNS and SASEGT. The ends lost 6 bases at V and 10 bases at J; junction bases unmatched: 9. CDR3 length: 13 amino acids. CDR3 protein: CASREGQGRGAFF. CDR3 sequence (DNA): TGTGCCAGCAGAGAGGGACAGGGCCGGGGAGCTTTCTTT.

This clonotype has a count of ten or more. The rearrangement links TRBV12-3 or TRBV12-4 to TRBJ1-5; D perhaps matches TRBD1 (5 bases). CDR3 length equals 14 residues. Between the trimmed V and J ends, which lost 7 bases and 9 bases, there was a span of 19 bases. CDR3 loop: CASTGGTGGWPQHF. CDR3 DNA sequence: TGTGCCAGCACTGGAGGGACGGGGGGTTGGCCCCAGCATTTT.

This clonotype was seen repeatedly, ten times or more. The chain carries TRBV3-1 and TRBJ1-2; TRBD1 aligns across 8 bases. The germline V gene has CDR1 LGHDT and CDR2 YNNKEL (reference sequence). After removal of 3 bases from V and 6 bases from J, the junction contained 6 bases not matched to a gene. The CDR3 consists of 14 residues. CDR3 amino acids: CASSQDGQGNGYTF. The CDR3 bases are TGTGCCAGCAGCCAGGATGGACAGGGTAATGGCTACACCTTC. The whole variable domain, filled in from reference TRBV3-1 and TRBJ1-2, reads DTAVSQTPKYLVTQMGNDKSIKCEQNLGHDTMYWYKQDSKKFLKIMFSYNNKELIINETVPNRFSPKSPDKAHLNLHINSLELGDSAVYFCASSQDGQGNGYTFGSGTRLTVV.

This clonotype was detected ten times or more. The V and J genes are TRBV9 and TRBJ2-4; D unclear. V was pared by 0 bases and J by 3 bases, with 13 bases between. CDR3 length: 16 residues. Germline V gene sequence: CDR1 SGDLS, CDR2 YYNGEE. CDR3 sequence: CASSVGWGSGKNIQYF. In DNA, the CDR3 is TGTGCCAGCAGCGTAGGATGGGGATCTGGCAAAAACATTCAGTACTTC.

The table lists this clonotype with many counts. V gene TRBV20-1 combines with J gene TRBJ2-7; no reliable D call. The CDR3 is 11 residues long. Germline V gene lookup returns CDR1 DFQATT and CDR2 SNEGSKA (reference sequence). Trimming left V 5 bases short and J 5 bases short, with 10 bases between. Here the CDR3 DNA reads TGCAGTGCTCTGGGGTTTGACGAGCAGTACTTC. Protein: CSALGFDEQYF.

The V and J genes are TRBV12-3 or TRBV12-4 and TRBJ2-6; D gene ambiguous. V was shortened by 10 bases and J by 0 bases, with 13 bases between the two germline ends. The length of the CDR3 is 15 residues. Here the CDR3 reads CATRPLVSGANVLTF. CDR3 coding DNA: TGTGCCACCCGGCCCCTCGTCTCTGGGGCCAACGTCCTGACTTTC.

This clonotype showed up many times. The gene calls are TRBV5-1 and TRBJ1-1; D might be TRBD1 (6 bases). This CDR3 spans 18 amino acids. Germline assignment: CDR1 SGHRS and CDR2 YFSETQ. V lost 4 bases and J 0 bases, leaving 22 bases between the germline ends. CDR3 nucleotide sequence: TGCGCCAGCAGCCCATGGACCAGGGGCTCCTCGATGAACACTGAAGCTTTCTTT. It codes for CASSPWTRGSSMNTEAFF.

This clonotype was detected ten times or more. CDR3 region: CSASLDRNTGELFF. The DNA of the CDR3 is TGCAGTGCTTCCCTGGACAGGAACACCGGGGAGCTGTTTTTT. This chain connects TRBV20-1 to TRBJ2-2; TRBD1 might be the D (6 bases). Trimming took 5 bases from V and 1 from J, leaving 11 bases between them. Germline V CDR1 and CDR2: DFQATT, SNEGSKA (reference sequence). The CDR3 is 14 amino acids.

This clonotype has at least ten counts. The chain joins TRBV7-3 to TRBJ1-6; D may be TRBD1 (6 bases). Looked up from germline, CDR1 is SGHTA and CDR2 is FQGTGA. Trimming shortened V by 5 bases and J by 10 bases, and 15 bases separated the two germline ends. The CDR3 is made up of 14 amino acids. CDR3 nucleotide sequence: TGTGCCAGCAGCCCGGGGCAGGGGATATCACCCCTCCACTTT. This translates into CASSPGQGISPLHF. The whole variable domain, remainder taken from reference TRBV7-3 and TRBJ1-6, is GAGVSQTPSNKVTEKGKYVELRCDPISGHTALYWYRQSLGQGPEFLIYFQGTGAADDSGLPNDRFFAVRPEGSVSTLKIQRTERGDSAVYLCASSPGQGISPLHFGNGTRLTVT.

This clonotype was seen repeatedly, ten times or more. The chain is built from TRBV5-1 and TRBJ2-3; 9 bases agree with TRBD2. The V segment lost 3 bases and the J segment 5 bases; nucleotides outside the gene matches: 10. In germline, CDR1 is SGHRS, CDR2 YFSETQ. The CDR3 length is 16 residues. The DNA for the CDR3 is TGCGCCAGCAGCTGGCCCCGGGCGGGGGGGCGAGATACGCAGTATTTT. Translated, it gives CASSWPRAGGRDTQYF. The variable domain in full, completed from reference TRBV5-1 and TRBJ2-3, reads KAGVTQTPRYLIKTRGQQVTLSCSPISGHRSVSWYQQTPGQGLQFLFEYFSETQRNKGNFPGRFSGRQFSNSRSEMNVSTLELGDSALYLCASSWPRAGGRDTQYFGPGTRLTVL.

Points on this clonotype: A much larger clone lies a single base off, so this may be a read error. The chain recombines TRBV20-1 with TRBJ2-4, with 12 bases lining up with TRBD2. The CDR3 consists of 15 residues. Germline CDR1 and CDR2: DFQATT and SNEGSKA (reference sequence). The CDR3 coding sequence is TGCTGTGCTAGGGACCTAGCGGGAGGGGAAAACATTCAGTACTTC. Its translation: CCARDLAGGENIQYF.

This clonotype was counted many times. The chain links TRBV7-8 to TRBJ2-4; D tentatively reads TRBD1 or TRBD2 (5 bases each). Germline loops: CDR1 SGHVS, CDR2 FQNEAQ. The V end lost 1 base, the J end lost 1 base, and 11 bases lay between the germline ends. The CDR3 covers 16 residues. The CDR3 DNA is TGTGCCAGCAGCTTAGGGGGCTGGGGGGCCAAAAACATTCAGTACTTC. Its translation: CASSLGGWGAKNIQYF.